This passage covers 19 T cell receptor beta chains from one sample sequenced in a study of blood T cell repertoires in COVID-19 (dated by TCRdb to about 2020). Receptors were amplified or captured by the immunoSEQ multiplex PCR assay. TCRdb limited this immuneACCESS table to in-frame rearrangements with V and J called. A share of clones is missing; checked studies link under half to unresolved V genes, and the rest is unexplained. The sample table records about 260,000 clones; 87% of these occur just once. Of the sample, approximately 1.6% falls within the top ten clones. Sequences were obtained from peripheral blood. These receptors all stem from a middle-aged woman who had recovered from COVID-19.

This clone was picked up one time. The rearrangement links TRBV20-1 to TRBJ1-5, with 7 bases identical to TRBD1. The CDR3 has 13 amino acids. Trimming cost V 5 bases and J 5 bases; bases outside gene matches: 6. Germline V gene data show CDR1 as DFQATT and CDR2 as SNEGSKA (reference sequence). The CDR3 sequence: CSAGGTADQPQHF. The CDR3, as DNA: TGCAGTGCTGGTGGGACAGCCGATCAGCCCCAGCATTTT.

In DNA, the CDR3 is TGTGCCAGCAGCCAATTGGCTACAGGCGGTGCCCACGAGCAGTACTTC. Its protein product is CASSQLATGGAHEQYF. The chain uses TRBV16 and TRBJ2-7; maybe TRBD1 (5 bases). This CDR3 has 16 amino acids. Germline-derived CDR1 and CDR2 are KGHSY and FQNENV. With 1 base removed from V and 5 bases from J, the gap between germline ends came to 18 bases.

This sequence joins TRBV5-6 and TRBJ1-6; D gene uncertain. The CDR3 runs 14 residues. The germline V and J ends were trimmed by 1 base and 9 bases, with 11 bases remaining between them. Germline loops: CDR1 SGHDT, CDR2 YYEEEE. DNA of the CDR3: TGTGCCAGCAGCTTGCGCGCGGGTCCTTCACCCCTCCACTTT. It is translated as CASSLRAGPSPLHF.

This clone was recorded a few times. This rearrangement joins TRBV25-1 to TRBJ1-1; 7 bases line up with TRBD1. CDR3 size: 13 residues. Trimming at V came to 1 base and at J to 11 bases, leaving 7 bases not matched to a gene. Looked up from germline, CDR1 is MGHDK and CDR2 is SYGVNS. Here the CDR3 reads CASSESITGVAFF. In DNA, the CDR3 is TGTGCCAGCAGTGAATCGATCACAGGGGTTGCTTTCTTT.

The chain joins TRBV3-1 (or the pseudogene TRBV3-2) to TRBJ2-4; a weak D match, TRBD2 (6 bases). Looked up from germline, CDR1 is LGHDT and CDR2 is YNNKEL (reference sequence). V lost 4 bases, J lost 9 bases, and 13 bases lay in between. This CDR3 comprises 13 residues. The CDR3 sequence is CASSPGWRGIQYF. The CDR3, as DNA: TGTGCCAGCAGCCCGGGTTGGCGGGGCATTCAGTACTTC.

This clone was recorded once. The chain carries TRBV18 and TRBJ2-5; tentatively, D is TRBD2 (5 bases). The V end was cut by 5 bases, the J end by 3 bases, with 16 bases between. The CDR3 loop spans 15 amino acids. The V gene's germline CDR1 is KGHSH and CDR2 LQKENI. CDR3 protein: CASSSANYGEETQYF. The CDR3 coding sequence is TGTGCCAGCTCATCGGCGAACTACGGGGAAGAGACCCAGTACTTC.

The rearrangement uses TRBV3-1 (or the pseudogene TRBV3-2) and TRBJ2-3; 14 bases are a match to TRBD2. CDR3 length equals 15 residues. J was trimmed by 4 bases and V by 6 bases; bases with no gene match: 3. Germline-derived CDR1 and CDR2 are LGHDT and YNNKEL (reference sequence). DNA for the CDR3: TGTGCCAGCAGTCCGACTAGCGGGGGGGCAGATACGCAGTATTTT. Protein product: CASSPTSGGADTQYF.

This chain connects TRBV5-1 to TRBJ2-5; maybe TRBD1 (6 bases). The CDR3 is 18 residues long. The V end was cut by 1 base, the J end by 5 bases, with 24 bases between. The germline V gene has CDR1 SGHRS and CDR2 YFSETQ. The CDR3 loop reads CASSLLKSAGRGQETQYF. CDR3 in DNA: TGCGCCAGCAGCTTGTTGAAGTCCGCAGGCCGCGGACAGGAGACCCAGTACTTC.

The chain carries TRBV5-1 and TRBJ1-1; D call uncertain. Trimming pared 2 bases from V and 5 bases from J, leaving 13 bases between. This CDR3 region has 14 residues. CDR1 SGHRS and CDR2 YFSETQ come from the germline V gene. The CDR3 DNA follows: TGCGCCAGCAGCTTTGCGGGCGTTACAACTGAAGCTTTCTTT. It codes for CASSFAGVTTEAFF.

The chain has TRBV6-5 and TRBJ2-3; 8 bases align to TRBD2. The V gene's germline CDR1 is MNHEY and CDR2 SVGAGI. This CDR3 spans 15 amino acids. The V gene end was trimmed by 5 bases and the J gene end by 2 bases; junction bases not matched to a gene: 6. The CDR3 protein is CASSNSGVITDTQYF. The DNA of the CDR3 is TGTGCCAGCAGTAATAGCGGGGTGATCACAGATACGCAGTATTTT.

This chain joins TRBV14 and TRBJ2-1; TRBD2 aligns across 10 bases. Germline V gene data show CDR1 as SGHDN and CDR2 as FVKESK. With V trimmed by 4 bases and J by 7 bases, 13 bases remained unmatched. This CDR3 region has 17 residues. The CDR3 loop is CASSRRWSGGAGNEQFF. The CDR3 DNA sequence: TGTGCCAGCAGCCGTCGTTGGAGCGGGGGGGCTGGTAATGAGCAGTTCTTC.

The chain recombines TRBV5-6 with TRBJ2-7, with 7 bases fitting TRBD1. V was clipped by 4 bases and J by 2 bases; unmatched bases: 3. The CDR3 consists of 13 residues. The germline CDR1 and CDR2 sequences are SGHDT and YYEEEE. This CDR3 is CASSPGQTYEQYF. CDR3 DNA sequence: TGTGCCAGCAGCCCGGGACAGACCTACGAGCAGTACTTC.

This clone occurred a few times. The rearrangement links TRBV11-2 to TRBJ2-2; the D gene is possibly TRBD1 (6 bases). V gave up 5 bases and J gave up 7 bases, with 17 bases separating them. CDR3 length: 15 amino acids. Looked up from germline, CDR1 is SGHAT and CDR2 is FQNNGV. This CDR3 is CASSPGVMGSGELFF. DNA for the CDR3: TGTGCCAGCAGCCCAGGGGTAATGGGTAGCGGGGAGCTGTTTTTT. Supplemented by reference TRBV11-2 and TRBJ2-2, the full variable domain reads EAGVAQSPRYKIIEKRQSVAFWCNPISGHATLYWYQQILGQGPKLLIQFQNNGVVDDSQLPKDRFSAERLKGVDSTLKIQPAKLEDSAVYLCASSPGVMGSGELFFGEGSRLTVL.

The chain has TRBV7-8 and TRBJ2-7, with 8 bases fitting TRBD2. The junction had 9 bases not matched to a gene; V was cut back by 5 bases and J by 3 bases. CDR3 length equals 15 residues. Germline CDR1 reads SGHVS; CDR2 reads FQNEAQ. The CDR3, as DNA: TGTGCCAGCAGCCACCCGGTAGCGGGGAGCTACGAGCAGTACTTC. This sequence encodes CASSHPVAGSYEQYF. The full variable domain, rest sourced from reference TRBV7-8 and TRBJ2-7, is GAGVSQSPRYKVAKRGQDVALRCDPISGHVSLFWYQQALGQGPEFLTYFQNEAQLDKSGLPSDRFFAERPEGSVSTLKIQRTQQEDSAVYLCASSHPVAGSYEQYFGPGTRLTVT.

The V gene is TRBV27, the J gene TRBJ1-1; D may be TRBD1 (6 bases). This CDR3 comprises 17 residues. V lost 2 bases and J 0 bases, leaving 16 bases between the germline ends. Germline lookup yields CDR1 MNHEY and CDR2 SMNVEV (reference sequence). CDR3 sequence reads: CASSLKGGRTLNTEAFF. The CDR3 nucleotides read TGTGCCAGCAGTTTAAAAGGGGGACGGACGTTGAACACTGAAGCTTTCTTT.

The V gene is TRBV10-3, the J gene TRBJ2-7; D is possibly TRBD1 (5 bases). The germline V and J ends were trimmed by 9 bases and 0 bases, with 9 bases remaining between them. The CDR3 has 12 residues. Germline lookup yields CDR1 ENHRY and CDR2 SYGVKD. CDR3 sequence (DNA): TGTGCCATAAGAGACAGCTCCTACGAGCAGTACTTC. Amino acids: CAIRDSSYEQYF.

The chain links TRBV20-1 to TRBJ2-7; no definite D call. Deletions cut 5 bases from V and 4 bases from J, with 6 bases between. The CDR3 is made up of 10 amino acids. Germline CDR1 DFQATT, CDR2 SNEGSKA (reference sequence). CDR3 sequence (DNA): TGCAGTGCTGAGGCTTACGAGCAGTACTTC. This gives the protein CSAEAYEQYF.

This chain joins TRBV7-8 and TRBJ1-2, with 7 bases lining up with TRBD1. Germline assignment: CDR1 SGHVS and CDR2 FQNEAQ. J lost 8 bases, V lost 1 base, and 7 bases had no gene match. The CDR3 loop spans 14 amino acids. CDR3 region: CASSLGQGGRGYTF. CDR3 bases: TGTGCCAGCAGCTTAGGACAGGGAGGTCGCGGCTACACCTTC.

This chain links TRBV9 with TRBJ1-1; possible D gene TRBD1, 6 bases. The V gene lost 3 bases and the J gene lost 0 bases, with 18 bases spanning the gap. This CDR3 is 17 amino acids long. The germline V gene has CDR1 SGDLS and CDR2 YYNGEE. CDR3 in amino acids: CASSEAGGAGVNTEAFF. As DNA, the CDR3 is TGTGCCAGCAGCGAGGCGGGGGGCGCGGGTGTGAACACTGAAGCTTTCTTT.